The T cell receptor (beta chain) described here comes from a study of cytomegalovirus exposure and HLA in healthy donors (dated by TCRdb to 2016 to 2017). Background for the entire study: According to an earlier analysis of 587 of the donors, roughly 180 million T cells yielded roughly 110 million unique TCR beta sequences and roughly 280 Gb of sequence data. To decide whether each TCR beta V gene segment behaved as functional or pseudogenic, an earlier analysis of fewer than 750 of the donors relied on high-throughput TCR beta sequencing. Of the roughly 400 genotyped donors, 65% to 90% were placed in the genetic ancestry cluster associated with self-reported Caucasian donors. Using immunosequencing, the study profiled T cell repertoires from about 620 subjects and related those repertoires to cytomegalovirus serostatus. Because of strong linkage in the cohort, five DR-DQ haplotypes were treated as single units for association and clustering. Among roughly 400 genotyped donors of the cohort, an average of about 240,000 unique TCR beta nucleotide sequences was sequenced per donor, of which approximately 18% were non-productive. Both class I and class II loci were covered by HLA typing, at four-digit resolution. To predict cytomegalovirus infection status, the study brought together high-throughput TCR immunosequencing, statistical association of individual TCRs with disease status, and machine learning. Genome-wide SNP genotypes for about three fifths of the roughly 670 donors were used in a later genetic analysis, which treated that subset as a discovery cohort. The study aimed to test whether cataloging public T cell receptors could reveal signatures of past pathogen exposure. All discovery cohort repertoires had been generated on a single sequencing platform. Donor age, sex, ethnicity and CMV serostatus were compiled alongside the repertoire data. A separate validation cohort of over 95 different subjects was used in addition to the 666-subject first cohort. Typing coverage differed by locus: A, B, C, DRB1 and DQB1 were typed in roughly 620-630 donors, DQA1 in about 510, DPA1 in some 600, and DPB1 in around 490. The later analysis used no new phenotypic data to find candidate immune exposures, relying instead on TCR beta sequences and their occurrence across donors. To study patterns of TCR occurrence, a later analysis re-analyzed previously published TCR beta repertoires from around 660 donors and added high-resolution HLA genotyping. An early release covering about 600 HLA-typed donors comprised approximately 290 gigabases of sequencing data and around 80 million unique TCR sequences. Here is what the overall study found, with its caveats: A later genetic analysis associated a missense DCLRE1C variant with V-gene and J-gene trimming of TCR beta chains, and an independent cohort replicated the association. Cytomegalovirus status was reported to be diagnosed by the classifier with high specificity and sensitivity in both the original and validation cohorts. A cluster of highly shared sequence variants was judged likely to be a technical artifact of the sequencing pipeline. In a later analysis, several top co-occurrence clusters were reported to appear linked to parvovirus B19, influenza, CMV and Epstein-Barr virus. A further reported finding was that TCR beta sequences accurately predicted the HLA-A and HLA-B alleles for most subjects in the first cohort. For the cohort, immune exposure information was limited to CMV serostatus. Sequencing depth was assumed to be roughly uniform across donors in the presence/absence analyses, though that assumption may not hold. A later genetic analysis reported fewer N-insertions in productive TCRs among donors in an Asian-associated ancestry cluster than the roughly 640-donor mean. A later analysis associated about 17,000 TCR beta sequences with specific HLA alleles at a false discovery rate of 0.05. Assigning TCR associations to individual alleles was difficult when HLA alleles, especially DR and DQ, strongly co-occurred. A few of the identified cytomegalovirus-associated TCR beta chains were confirmed in vitro to be specific for cytomegalovirus antigens. Across donors, most TCR sequences were observed very rarely, whereas some public TCRs were present in many individuals. Because HLA typing was unavailable for some donors at each locus, only the typed subset was used in association tests. A later analysis found that most CMV-associated TCR beta chains appeared HLA-restricted, with HLA associations seemingly driven largely by CMV exposure. Compared with equally common non-associated chains, HLA-associated TCR beta chains in a later analysis were more clonally expanded and had lower generation probabilities. In an earlier analysis of approximately 590 of the donors, most TCR beta V segments appeared in productive rearrangements about 87% or about 30% of the time, broadly matching IMGT annotations. In this cohort, only TCR beta chains were sequenced, and detectable features were limited by the absence of alpha or paired-chain data. In a later analysis, the rate of TCR association differed among HLA loci, with DRB1 alleles having the most associated TCRs and HLA-C alleles having the fewest. Linkage disequilibrium might explain the correlated functional status among segregating V segments, but an unknown experimental factor could not be excluded. The authors suggested that the approach could potentially be generalized to other disease states and immunological phenotypes. A total of 150 to 200 TCR beta chains were listed by the study as associated with cytomegalovirus. Because counts were too low, more than 15 rarely observed V segments, including chromosome 9 orphons, were left out of the earlier analysis of about 500 of the donors.

Receptors were amplified or captured by the immunoSEQ multiplex PCR assay. A mixture of 60 forward primers for TCR Vbeta segments and 13 reverse primers for TCR Jbeta segments was used in the multiplex PCR. Amplification of the CDR3 region of rearranged TCR beta genes was performed with a multiplex PCR assay on genomic DNA. The amplified TCR beta libraries were sequenced on the Illumina HiSeq System as 87-base-pair reads. The original methods were these. Across the roughly 700 repertoires, a later analysis counted tens of millions of unique TCR beta chains, around 11 million of which were shared by at least two donors. Raw reads were error-corrected and collapsed into unique sequences by a nearest-neighbor algorithm in which closely related sequences were merged to remove PCR and sequencing errors. CDR3 sequences were aligned to IMGT reference sequences to assign V, D and J gene segments. For a sequence to be retained, a match of at least six nucleotides was required to both a V gene segment and a J gene segment. A rearrangement was called productive if the CDR3 had no stop codons and remained in frame with V and J, and every other rearrangement was called non-productive. CDR3 was defined according to IMGT convention as the region running from the second conserved V-encoded cysteine to the conserved J-encoded phenylalanine. Sequences without an unambiguous match to a single V gene segment were excluded from the earlier analysis of about 600 of the donors. An earlier analysis of fewer than 750 of the donors classified V segments as functional when productive rearrangements were above 56.7% and as segregating when the standard deviation between donors was above 5%. A statistical classification framework was developed to diagnose cytomegalovirus status using the catalog of TCR beta chain sequences. A later analysis assigned V and J genes by comparing TCR nucleotide sequences with IMGT/GENE-DB human TR gene sequences. In a later analysis, CDR3 sequences and most-parsimonious VDJ recombination scenarios were assigned using the TCRdist pipeline. In a later analysis, each TCR beta chain was defined by its CDR3 amino acid sequence together with its V-gene family, and reads lacking a unique V-gene family were excluded. In a later analysis, approximately 640 highly shared, low-generation-probability nucleotide sequences were removed to address suspected cross-contamination and a sequencing artifact. In a later analysis, a clonal expansion index was calculated for each public chain from normalized within-repertoire ranks of inferred template counts. In a later analysis, generation probabilities were computed with a VDJ recombination model fitted to out-of-frame rearrangements, and the resulting probabilities were checked against IGoR. In a later analysis, hypergeometric tests were used to score TCR-TCR, TCR-HLA and TCR-CMV co-occurrence, with a repertoire-size bias correction applied to TCR pairs. False discovery rates were estimated in a later analysis by permuting HLA or CMV assignments 20 times. In a later analysis, co-occurring TCRs were grouped using DBSCAN, with TCRdist sequence similarity added in when clustering inside HLA-allele-positive subsets. For co-occurrence clustering, repertoires with fewer than 30,000 or more than 120,000 public chains were excluded, along with five or six repertoires with anomalous nucleotide sharing. TCRdb holds this immuneACCESS table with in-frame rearrangements only. Some clones are missing; in checked studies, unresolved V genes explain under half, and the rest has no known cause. V, J and clone size are taken as reported in that table, and D and trimming were inferred from the DNA itself. The sample records roughly 170,000 clones, approximately 84% of which are singletons. The ten largest clones take up around 1% of the sample.

The cohort was made up of roughly 670 healthy bone marrow donors. All cohort members were sampled while nominally healthy, although unrecorded immune exposures were likely present. The donor was CMV seronegative and belonged to the group of roughly 330 seronegative cohort members. A peripheral blood sample was collected from each donor, and TCR beta sequencing was performed on peripheral blood mononuclear cells. The Qiagen DNeasy Blood Extraction Kit was used to extract genomic DNA from the blood cell samples. About this clone: Its antigen is still unknown. Compared with germline, one end of the junction differs, possibly owing to a read error.

The material sequenced was PBMCs. The TCR originated in a man aged 25-45 years in good health and CMV-seronegative.

Read as DNA, the sequence is TGTTCCAGCAGCGTAGGGGAGGGAGGCTACACCTTC. Its amino acids are CSSSVGEGGYTF. The V and J segments used are TRBV7-9 and TRBJ1-2, with a tentative D gene TRBD1 over 5 matching bases. The germline V gene (reference sequence) supplies CDR1 SEHNR and CDR2 FQNEAQ. The CDR3 starts with the cysteine, ends with the phenylalanine, and has 12 residues. The only DNA kept is the CDR3, 36 bases in frame from the first base.